This T cell receptor (beta chain) was found in a study of blood T cell repertoires in COVID-19. Study information: The samples span acute and convalescent COVID-19 from the United States, Italy and Spain. T cells, B-cell-depleted T cells, or PBMCs provided the cDNA or gDNA that served as material.

The repertoire was sequenced with immunoSEQ multiplex PCR; TCRdb's copy has only in-frame clones and lacks some. The sample lists about 160,000 clones, approximately 82% occurring once. Individuals aged 18 to 89 years were recruited from 24 US areas. Each participant's cohort was designated according to participant-reported clinical history. This receptor was taken from a woman aged 50 to 60 who had recovered from COVID-19. Sequenced input: PBMCs or T cells enriched from blood (not recorded which).

The CDR3 bases are TGCGCCAGCAGCGATGTCGGGACAGGGGTTCTTGGCACCGGGGAGCTGTTTTTT. Translation gives CASSDVGTGVLGTGELFF. The J gene is TRBJ2-2, the V gene TRBV10-1; 10 positions match TRBD1. V trimming: 6 bases; J trimming: 4 bases; junction bases outside the gene matches: 14. Germline CDR1 and CDR2: WNHNN and SYGVQD (reference sequence). This CDR3 has 18 residues.